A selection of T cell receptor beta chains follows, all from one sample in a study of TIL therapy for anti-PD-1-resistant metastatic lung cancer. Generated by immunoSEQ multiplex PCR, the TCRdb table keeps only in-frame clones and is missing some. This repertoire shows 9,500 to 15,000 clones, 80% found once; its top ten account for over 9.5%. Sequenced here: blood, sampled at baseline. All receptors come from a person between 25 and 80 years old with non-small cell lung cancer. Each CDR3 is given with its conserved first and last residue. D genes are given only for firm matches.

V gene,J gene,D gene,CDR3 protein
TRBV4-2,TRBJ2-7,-,CASSQEPTPDYEQYF
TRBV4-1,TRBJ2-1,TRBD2,CASSLLAGAQAYNEQFF
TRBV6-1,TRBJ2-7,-,CASSERETGTRYEQYF
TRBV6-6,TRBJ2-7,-,CASRPTGISSYEQYF
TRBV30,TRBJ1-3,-,CAWERARSGNTIYF
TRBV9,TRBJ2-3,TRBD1,CASSVAYRQGASTDTQYF
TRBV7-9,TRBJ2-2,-,CASSLQTATGELFF
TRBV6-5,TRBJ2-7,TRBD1,CASSSTETGGFYEQYF
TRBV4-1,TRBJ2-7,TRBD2,CASSQSTSGTYEQYF
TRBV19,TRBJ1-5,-,CASTKVYSNQPQHF
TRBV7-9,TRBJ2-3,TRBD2,CASSLNIGTSVPDTQYF
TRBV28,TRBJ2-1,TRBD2,CASSPGSTSADNEQFF
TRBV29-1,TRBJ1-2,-,CSVDVGLYGYTF
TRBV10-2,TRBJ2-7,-,CASSESDGRVGGYEQYF
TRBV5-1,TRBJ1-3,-,CASSLDPSGNTIYF
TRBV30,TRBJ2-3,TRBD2,CAWSGLAQNTQYF
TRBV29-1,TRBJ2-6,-,CSVPGSGANVLTF
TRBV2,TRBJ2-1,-,CASRPGGSANSYNEQFF
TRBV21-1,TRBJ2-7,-,CASSKKGRPLGYEQYF
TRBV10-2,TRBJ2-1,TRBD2,CASSEGLAGHNEQFF
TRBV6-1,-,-,CASSESGEVGEQYF
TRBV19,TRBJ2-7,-,CASSIQGFHEQYF
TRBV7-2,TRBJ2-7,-,CASSSEKTRAYEQYF
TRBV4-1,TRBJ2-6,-,CASRWYSGANVLTF
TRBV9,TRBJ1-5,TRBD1,CASSDGLTGGGQPQHF
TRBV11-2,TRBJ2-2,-,CASSPQIPAANTNTGELFF
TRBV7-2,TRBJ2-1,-,CASSPRAYNEQFF
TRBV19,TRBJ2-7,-,CASKEAGREQYF
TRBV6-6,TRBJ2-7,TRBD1,CASSLEGGTGYYEQYF
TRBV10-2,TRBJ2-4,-,CASSEMGPKNIQYF
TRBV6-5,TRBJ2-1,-,CASSYYGGSYNEQFF
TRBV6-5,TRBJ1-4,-,CASSQGWNEKLFF
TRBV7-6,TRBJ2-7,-,CASSSPPLGEQYF
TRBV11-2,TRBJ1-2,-,CASSLVWGLIYGYTF
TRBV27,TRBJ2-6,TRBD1,CASKQGALRISGANVLTF
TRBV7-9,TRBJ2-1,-,CASSLATGTYNEQFF
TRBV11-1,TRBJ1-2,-,CASSSDTGYGYTF
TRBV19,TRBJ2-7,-,CASSILLGEQYF
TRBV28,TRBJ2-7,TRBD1,CASSFRDSVTYEQYF
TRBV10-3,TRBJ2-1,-,CAIGNGDPPRDEQFF
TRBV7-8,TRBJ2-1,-,CASRARERGSYNEQFF
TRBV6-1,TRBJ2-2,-,CASRGTSGGIGELFF
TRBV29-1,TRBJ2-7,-,CSVAPDAVGVKQYF
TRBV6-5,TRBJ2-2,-,CASSYGPTNTGELFF
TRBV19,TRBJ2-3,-,CASSSWRGTDTQYF
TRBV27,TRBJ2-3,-,CASSGGADTQYF
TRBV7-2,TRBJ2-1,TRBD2,CASSLRREGRPYNEQFF
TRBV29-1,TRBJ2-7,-,CSVGREYYEQYF